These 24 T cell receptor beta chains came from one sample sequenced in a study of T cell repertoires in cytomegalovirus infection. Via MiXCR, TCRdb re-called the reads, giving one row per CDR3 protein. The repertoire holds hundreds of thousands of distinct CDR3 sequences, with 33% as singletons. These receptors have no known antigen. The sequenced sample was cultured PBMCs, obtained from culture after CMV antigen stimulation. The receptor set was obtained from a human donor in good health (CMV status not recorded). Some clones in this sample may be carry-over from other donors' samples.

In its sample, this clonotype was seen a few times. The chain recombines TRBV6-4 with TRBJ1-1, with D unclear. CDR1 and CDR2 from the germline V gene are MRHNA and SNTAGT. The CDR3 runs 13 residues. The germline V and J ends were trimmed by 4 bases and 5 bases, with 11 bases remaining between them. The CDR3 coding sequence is TGTGCCAGCAGTGTCAGTCAGCAGACTGAAGCTTTCTTT. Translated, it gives CASSVSQQTEAFF.

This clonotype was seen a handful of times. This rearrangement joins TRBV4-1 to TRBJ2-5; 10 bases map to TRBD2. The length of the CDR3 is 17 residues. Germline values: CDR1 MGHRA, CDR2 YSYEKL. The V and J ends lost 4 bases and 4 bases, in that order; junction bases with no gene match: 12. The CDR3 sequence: CASSPRSGLARGETQYF. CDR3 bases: TGCGCCAGCAGCCCCAGATCGGGACTAGCGAGGGGAGAGACCCAGTACTTC.

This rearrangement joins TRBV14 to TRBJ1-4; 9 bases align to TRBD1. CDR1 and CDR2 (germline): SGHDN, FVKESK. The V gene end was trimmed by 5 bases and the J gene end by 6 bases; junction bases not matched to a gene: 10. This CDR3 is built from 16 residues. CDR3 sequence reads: CASSFRQWDRDEKLFF. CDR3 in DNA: TGTGCCAGCAGCTTCCGTCAGTGGGACAGGGATGAAAAACTGTTTTTT.

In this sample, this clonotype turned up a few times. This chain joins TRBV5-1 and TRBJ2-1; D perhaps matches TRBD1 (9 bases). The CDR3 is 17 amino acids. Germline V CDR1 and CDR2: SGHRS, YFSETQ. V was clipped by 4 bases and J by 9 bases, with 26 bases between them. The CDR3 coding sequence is TGCGCCAGCAGCCCGGGGACAGGGAGAAGCGGGAGAGGTGAGCAGTTCTTC. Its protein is CASSPGTGRSGRGEQFF.

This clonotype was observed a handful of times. The CDR3 DNA follows: TGTGCCAGCAGTCCCACAGGGCAGGCGCCCTACGAGCAGTACTTC. Translation: CASSPTGQAPYEQYF. The V call is TRBV6-2 or TRBV6-3, the J call TRBJ2-7, with a weak D call TRBD1 (6 bases). Per the germline V gene, CDR1 is MNHEY and CDR2 is SVGEGT. The CDR3 covers 15 residues. Trimming took 5 bases from V and 2 from J, leaving 16 bases between them.

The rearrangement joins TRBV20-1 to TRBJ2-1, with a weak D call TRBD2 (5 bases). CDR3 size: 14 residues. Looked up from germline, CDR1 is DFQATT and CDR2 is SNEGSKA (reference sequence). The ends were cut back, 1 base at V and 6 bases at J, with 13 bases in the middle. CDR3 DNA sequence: TGCAGTGCTAGAGGGGAGTTCGATAGCAATGAGCAGTTCTTC. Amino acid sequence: CSARGEFDSNEQFF.

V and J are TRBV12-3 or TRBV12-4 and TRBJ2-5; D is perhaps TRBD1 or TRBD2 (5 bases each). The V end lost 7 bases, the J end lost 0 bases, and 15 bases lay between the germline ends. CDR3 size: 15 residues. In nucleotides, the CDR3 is TGTGCCAGCAAACAATCAGGGAGCTACCAAGAGACCCAGTACTTC. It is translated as CASKQSGSYQETQYF.

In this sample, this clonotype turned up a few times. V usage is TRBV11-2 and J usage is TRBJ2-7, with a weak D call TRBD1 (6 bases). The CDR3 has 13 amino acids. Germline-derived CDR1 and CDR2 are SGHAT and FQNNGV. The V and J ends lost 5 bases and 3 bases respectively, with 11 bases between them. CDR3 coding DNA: TGTGCCAGCAGCCGGGACACCAACTACGAGCAGTACTTC. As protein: CASSRDTNYEQYF.

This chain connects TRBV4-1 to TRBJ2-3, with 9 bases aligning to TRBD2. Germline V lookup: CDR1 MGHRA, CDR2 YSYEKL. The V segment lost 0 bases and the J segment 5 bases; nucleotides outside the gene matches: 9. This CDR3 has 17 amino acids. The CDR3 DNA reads TGCGCCAGCAGCCAAGACAAGGGCGGGAGGGCCGGAGATACGCAGTATTTT. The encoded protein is CASSQDKGGRAGDTQYF.

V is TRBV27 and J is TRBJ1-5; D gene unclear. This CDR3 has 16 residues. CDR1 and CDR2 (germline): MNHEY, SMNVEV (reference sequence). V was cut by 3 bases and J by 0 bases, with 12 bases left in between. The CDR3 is CASSLTPPHSNQPQHF. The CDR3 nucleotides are TGTGCCAGCAGTTTGACCCCGCCGCATAGCAATCAGCCCCAGCATTTT.

CDR3 protein: CASSLGLNEKLFF. For the CDR3, the DNA is TGTGCCAGCAGCTTAGGGTTAAATGAAAAACTGTTTTTT. The rearrangement joins TRBV7-2 to TRBJ1-4; the D is unclear. The CDR3 contains 13 residues. Germline V lookup: CDR1 SGHTA, CDR2 FQGNSA. V was trimmed by 1 base and J by 5 bases, leaving 5 bases between them. Complete variable domain (other parts from reference TRBV7-2 and TRBJ1-4): GAGVSQSPSNKVTEKGKDVELRCDPISGHTALYWYRQSLGQGLEFLIYFQGNSAPDKSGLPSDRFSAERTGGSVSTLTIQRTQQEDSAVYLCASSLGLNEKLFFGSGTQLSVL.

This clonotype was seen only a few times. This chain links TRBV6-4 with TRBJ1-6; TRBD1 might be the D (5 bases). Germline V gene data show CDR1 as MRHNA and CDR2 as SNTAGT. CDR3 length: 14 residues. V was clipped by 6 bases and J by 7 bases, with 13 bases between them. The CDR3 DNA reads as TGTGCCAGCAGACAGCAGGGTGTGAATTCACCCCTCCACTTT. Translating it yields CASRQQGVNSPLHF.

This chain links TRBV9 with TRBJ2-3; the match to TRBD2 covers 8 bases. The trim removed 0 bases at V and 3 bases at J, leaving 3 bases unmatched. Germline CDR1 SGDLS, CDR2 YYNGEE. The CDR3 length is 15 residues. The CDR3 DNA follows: TGTGCCAGCAGCGTAGGTAGCGGGACTACAGATACGCAGTATTTT. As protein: CASSVGSGTTDTQYF. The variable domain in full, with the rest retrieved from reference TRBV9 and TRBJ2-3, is DSGVTQTPKHLITATGQRVTLRCSPRSGDLSVYWYQQSLDQGLQFLIQYYNGEERAKGNILERFSAQQFPDLHSELNLSSLELGDSALYFCASSVGSGTTDTQYFGPGTRLTVL.

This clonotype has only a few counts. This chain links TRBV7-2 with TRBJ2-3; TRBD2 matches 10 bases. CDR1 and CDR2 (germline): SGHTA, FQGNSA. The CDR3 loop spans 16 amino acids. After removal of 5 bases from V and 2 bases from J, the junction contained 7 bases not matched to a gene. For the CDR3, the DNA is TGTGCCAGCAGCCCACGGACTAGCGGAGTCACAGATACGCAGTATTTT. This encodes CASSPRTSGVTDTQYF.

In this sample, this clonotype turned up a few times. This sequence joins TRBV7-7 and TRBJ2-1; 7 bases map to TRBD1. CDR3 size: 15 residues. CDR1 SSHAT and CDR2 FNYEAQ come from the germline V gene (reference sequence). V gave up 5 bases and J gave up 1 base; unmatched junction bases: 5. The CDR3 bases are TGTGCCAGCAGCGTGGGACAGCCGTCCTACAATGAGCAGTTCTTC. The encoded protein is CASSVGQPSYNEQFF.

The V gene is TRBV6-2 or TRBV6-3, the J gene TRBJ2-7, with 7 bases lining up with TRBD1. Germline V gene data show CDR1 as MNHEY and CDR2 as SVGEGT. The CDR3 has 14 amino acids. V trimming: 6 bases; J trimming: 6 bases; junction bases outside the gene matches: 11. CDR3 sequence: CASSRDGQALEQYV. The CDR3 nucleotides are TGTGCCAGCAGCAGAGATGGACAGGCCCTCGAGCAGTACGTC.

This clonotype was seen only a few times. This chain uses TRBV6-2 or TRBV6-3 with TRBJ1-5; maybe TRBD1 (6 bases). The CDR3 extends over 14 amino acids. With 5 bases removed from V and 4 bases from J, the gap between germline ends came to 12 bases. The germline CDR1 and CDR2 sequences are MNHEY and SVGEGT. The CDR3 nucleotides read TGTGCCAGCAGTAGAACAGGGATTAATCAGCCCCAGCATTTT. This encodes CASSRTGINQPQHF.

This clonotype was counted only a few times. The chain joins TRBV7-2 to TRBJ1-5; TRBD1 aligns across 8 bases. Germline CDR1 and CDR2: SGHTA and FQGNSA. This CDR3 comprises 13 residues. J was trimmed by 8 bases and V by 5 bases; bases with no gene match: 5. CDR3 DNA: TGTGCCAGCAGCCGACAGGGGTCCGAGCCCCAGCATTTT. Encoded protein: CASSRQGSEPQHF.

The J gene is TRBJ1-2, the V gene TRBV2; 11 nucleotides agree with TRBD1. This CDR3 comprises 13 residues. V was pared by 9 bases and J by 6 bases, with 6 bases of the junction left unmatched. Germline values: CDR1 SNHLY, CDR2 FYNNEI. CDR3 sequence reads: CARSRDRGNGYTF. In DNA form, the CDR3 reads TGTGCCAGATCCCGGGACAGGGGGAATGGCTACACCTTC.

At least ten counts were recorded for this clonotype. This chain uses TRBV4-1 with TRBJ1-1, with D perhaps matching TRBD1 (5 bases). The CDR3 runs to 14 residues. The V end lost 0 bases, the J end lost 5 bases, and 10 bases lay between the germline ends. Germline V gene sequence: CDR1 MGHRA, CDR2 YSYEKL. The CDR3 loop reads CASSQDPRGTEAFF. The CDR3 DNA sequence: TGCGCCAGCAGCCAAGATCCCCGGGGGACTGAAGCTTTCTTT.

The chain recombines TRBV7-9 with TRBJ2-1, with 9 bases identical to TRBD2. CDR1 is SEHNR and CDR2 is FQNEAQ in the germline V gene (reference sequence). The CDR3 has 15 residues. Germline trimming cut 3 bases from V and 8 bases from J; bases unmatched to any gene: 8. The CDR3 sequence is CASSFSRGRADEQFF. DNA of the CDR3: TGTGCCAGCAGCTTTTCTCGCGGGAGGGCCGATGAGCAGTTCTTC.

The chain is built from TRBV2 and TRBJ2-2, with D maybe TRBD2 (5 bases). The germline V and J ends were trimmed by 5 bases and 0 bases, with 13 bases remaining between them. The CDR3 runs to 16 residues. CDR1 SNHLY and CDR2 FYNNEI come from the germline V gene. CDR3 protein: CASSIRTGSNTGELFF. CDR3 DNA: TGTGCCAGCAGTATTCGGACTGGATCGAACACCGGGGAGCTGTTTTTT. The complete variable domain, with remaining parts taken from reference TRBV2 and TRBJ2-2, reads EPEVTQTPSHQVTQMGQEVILRCVPISNHLYFYWYRQILGQKVEFLVSFYNNEISEKSEIFDDQFSVERPDGSNFTLKIRSTKLEDSAMYFCASSIRTGSNTGELFFGEGSRLTVL.

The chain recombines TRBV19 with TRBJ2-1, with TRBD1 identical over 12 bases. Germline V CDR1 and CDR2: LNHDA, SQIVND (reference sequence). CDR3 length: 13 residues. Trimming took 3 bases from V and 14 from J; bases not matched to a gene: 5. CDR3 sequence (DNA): TGTGCCAGTAGTATGGGACAGGGGGCGCGAAAGTTCTTC. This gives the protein CASSMGQGARKFF. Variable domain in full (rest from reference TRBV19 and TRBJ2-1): DGGITQSPKYLFRKEGQNVTLSCEQNLNHDAMYWYRQDPGQGLRLIYYSQIVNDFQKGDIAEGYSVSREKKESFPLTVTSAQKNPTAFYLCASSMGQGARKFFGPGTRLTVL.

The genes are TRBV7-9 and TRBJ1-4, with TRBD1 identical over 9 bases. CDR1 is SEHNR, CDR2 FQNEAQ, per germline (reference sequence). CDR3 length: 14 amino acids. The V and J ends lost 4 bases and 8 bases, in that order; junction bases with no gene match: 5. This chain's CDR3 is CASSSGTGYEKLFF. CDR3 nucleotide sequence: TGTGCCAGCAGCTCGGGGACAGGGTACGAAAAACTGTTTTTT.